This entry features one T cell receptor (beta chain) sequence. As yet, its antigen is unknown. Some clones are missing from TCRdb's copy, which holds only in-frame ones; the method was immunoSEQ multiplex PCR. Of around 80,000 clones listed, roughly 88% are singletons. This sample is drawn from a study of T cell responses to AZD1222 COVID-19 vaccine. Whole-study findings and limits: Unmutated variant regions are reportedly the target of nearly half of TCRs that are spike-specific. A rise in Spike-specific TCR breadth and depth followed two AZD1222 doses. Of the AZD1222 recipients, only five to seven were seropositive at baseline. CD4 TCRs associated with vaccination spanned spike, dominating at 160-218 and 743-854.

This CDR3 comprises 17 residues. Trimming took 6 bases from V and 1 from J, leaving 19 bases between them. From germline, CDR1 is MDHEN and CDR2 SYDVKM. This chain connects TRBV28 to TRBJ1-5; possibly TRBD1 for D (6 bases). The specimen comprised peripheral blood, sampled 28 days after the second AZD1222 dose. This TCR came from an adult who received the AZD1222 COVID-19 vaccine. The CDR3 coding sequence is TGTGCCAGCAGATTGGTCAGGGGAACCGTAAGCAATCAGCCCCAGCATTTT. Its protein product is CASRLVRGTVSNQPQHF.